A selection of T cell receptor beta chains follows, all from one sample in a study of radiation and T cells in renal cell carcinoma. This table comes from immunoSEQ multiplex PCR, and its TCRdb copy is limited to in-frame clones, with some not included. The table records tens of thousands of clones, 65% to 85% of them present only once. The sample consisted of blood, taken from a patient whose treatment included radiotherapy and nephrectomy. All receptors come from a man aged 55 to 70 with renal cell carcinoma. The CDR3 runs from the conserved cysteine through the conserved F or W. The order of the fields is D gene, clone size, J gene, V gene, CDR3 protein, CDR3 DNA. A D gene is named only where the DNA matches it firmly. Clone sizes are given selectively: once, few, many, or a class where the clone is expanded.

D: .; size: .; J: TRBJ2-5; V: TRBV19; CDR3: CASKLDPAVETQYF; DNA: TGTGCCAGTAAGTTGGACCCGGCGGTTGAGACCCAGTACTTC
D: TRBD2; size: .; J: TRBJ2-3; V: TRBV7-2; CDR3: CASSLQLAGGPNTDTQYF; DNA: TGTGCCAGCAGCTTACAACTAGCGGGAGGGCCTAACACAGATACGCAGTATTTT
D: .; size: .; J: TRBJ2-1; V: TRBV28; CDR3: CASSPGFNTQSNEQFF; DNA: TGTGCCAGCAGTCCCGGATTCAACACCCAAAGCAATGAGCAGTTCTTC
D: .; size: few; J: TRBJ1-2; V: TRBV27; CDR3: CASSFFPRTNQGGYTF; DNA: TGTGCCAGCAGTTTTTTCCCCCGGACCAATCAGGGTGGCTACACCTTC
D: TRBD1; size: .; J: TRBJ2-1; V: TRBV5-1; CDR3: CASSPYPGQGLYNEQFF; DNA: TGCGCCAGCAGCCCGTATCCGGGACAGGGGCTATACAATGAGCAGTTCTTC
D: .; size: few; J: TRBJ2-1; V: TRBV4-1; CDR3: CASSQGLGGTYNEQFF; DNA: TGCGCCAGCAGCCAAGGCCTGGGGGGAACCTACAATGAGCAGTTCTTC
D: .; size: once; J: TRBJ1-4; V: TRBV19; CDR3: CASSIGGSPNEKLFF; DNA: TGTGCCAGTAGTATAGGAGGCAGCCCTAATGAAAAACTGTTTTTT
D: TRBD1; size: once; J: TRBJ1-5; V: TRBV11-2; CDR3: CASSWTGGDQPQHF; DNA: TGTGCCAGCAGCTGGACAGGGGGCGATCAGCCCCAGCATTTT
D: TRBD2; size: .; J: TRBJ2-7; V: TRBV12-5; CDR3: CASGNSGSVYEQYF; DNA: TGTGCTAGTGGCAATAGCGGGAGTGTCTACGAGCAGTACTTC
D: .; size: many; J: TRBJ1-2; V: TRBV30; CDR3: CAWTGDLYPGYTF; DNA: TGTGCCTGGACGGGGGACCTCTATCCTGGCTACACCTTC
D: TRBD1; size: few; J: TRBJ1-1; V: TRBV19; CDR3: CASRDSRGPNTEAFF; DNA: TGTGCCAGTCGGGACAGTCGAGGCCCTAACACTGAAGCTTTCTTT
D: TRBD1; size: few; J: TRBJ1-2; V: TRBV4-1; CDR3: CASSQATGVGYTF; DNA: TGCGCCAGCAGCCAAGCTACAGGGGTTGGCTACACCTTC
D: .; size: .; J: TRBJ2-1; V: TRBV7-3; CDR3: CASSLTGAEQFF; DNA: TGTGCCAGCAGCTTAACCGGGGCCGAGCAGTTCTTC
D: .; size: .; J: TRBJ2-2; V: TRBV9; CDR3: CASSVGVIGSSTGELFF; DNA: TGTGCCAGCAGCGTGGGAGTTATCGGATCGAGCACCGGGGAGCTGTTTTTT
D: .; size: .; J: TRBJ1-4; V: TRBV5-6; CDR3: CASSLAGGLNEKLFF; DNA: TGTGCCAGCAGCTTGGCGGGGGGACTTAATGAAAAACTGTTTTTT
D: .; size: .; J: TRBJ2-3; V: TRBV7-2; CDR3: CASSFQPERATDTQYF; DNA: TGTGCCAGCAGCTTTCAGCCGGAGAGGGCCACAGATACGCAGTATTTT
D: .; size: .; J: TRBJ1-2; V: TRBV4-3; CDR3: CASSQDFGSGLGGGYTF; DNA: TGCGCCAGCAGCCAAGATTTCGGCTCAGGCCTGGGCGGTGGCTACACCTTC
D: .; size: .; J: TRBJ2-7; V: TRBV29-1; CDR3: CSVAWGAGYEQYF; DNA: TGCAGCGTTGCATGGGGGGCTGGCTACGAGCAGTACTTC
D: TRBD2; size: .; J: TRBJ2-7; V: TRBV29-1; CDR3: CSVETTSGLFVYEQYF; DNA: TGCAGCGTTGAAACGACTAGCGGCCTTTTTGTATACGAGCAGTACTTC
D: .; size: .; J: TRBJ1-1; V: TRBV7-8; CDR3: CASSSFSGNTEAFF; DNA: TGTGCCAGCAGTTCTTTCTCAGGTAACACTGAAGCTTTCTTT
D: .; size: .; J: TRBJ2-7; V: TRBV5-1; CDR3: CASSRSGTPPTIYEQYF; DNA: TGCGCCAGCAGCCGTTCAGGGACCCCGCCTACAATTTACGAGCAGTACTTC
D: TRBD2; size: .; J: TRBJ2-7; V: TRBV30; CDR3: CAWSCGKLAGRREQYF; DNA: TGTGCCTGGAGTTGTGGGAAACTAGCGGGGAGGAGAGAGCAGTACTTC
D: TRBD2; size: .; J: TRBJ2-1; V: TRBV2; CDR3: CASSATSGSYNEQFF; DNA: TGTGCCAGCAGCGCCACTAGCGGCTCCTACAATGAGCAGTTCTTC
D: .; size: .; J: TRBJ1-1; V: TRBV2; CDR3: CASRARQDSTGAFF; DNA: TGTGCCAGCAGGGCAAGACAGGACTCTACGGGAGCTTTCTTT
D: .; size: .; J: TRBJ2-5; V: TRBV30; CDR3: CAWSVLGETQYF; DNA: TGTGCCTGGAGTGTACTCGGGGAGACCCAGTACTTC
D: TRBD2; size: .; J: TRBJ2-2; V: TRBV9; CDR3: CASSKASAGETGELFF; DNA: TGTGCCAGCAGCAAGGCCTCAGCGGGAGAGACCGGGGAGCTGTTTTTT
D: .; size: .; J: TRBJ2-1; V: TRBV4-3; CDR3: CASSQQPYMNEQFF; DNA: TGCGCCAGCAGCCAACAACCGTACATGAATGAGCAGTTCTTC
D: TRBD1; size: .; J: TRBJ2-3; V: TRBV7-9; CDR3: CASSRTGLDTQYF; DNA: TGTGCCAGCAGCCGGACAGGGTTGGATACGCAGTATTTT
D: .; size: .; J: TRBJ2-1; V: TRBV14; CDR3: CASSPLGGLYNEQFF; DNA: TGTGCCAGCAGCCCGTTGGGGGGTCTCTACAATGAGCAGTTCTTC
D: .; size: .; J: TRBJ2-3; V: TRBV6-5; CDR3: CASSYQPTAPDTQYF; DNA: TGTGCCAGCAGTTACCAGCCGACAGCCCCAGATACGCAGTATTTT
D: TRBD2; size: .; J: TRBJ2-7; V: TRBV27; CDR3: CASSPLSPGLAGSRAYEQYF; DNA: TGTGCCAGCAGTCCACTTTCTCCGGGACTAGCGGGATCGCGGGCCTACGAGCAGTACTTC
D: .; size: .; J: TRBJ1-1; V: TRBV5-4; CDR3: CASSFGQMNTEAFF; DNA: TGTGCCAGCAGCTTCGGGCAGATGAACACTGAAGCTTTCTTT
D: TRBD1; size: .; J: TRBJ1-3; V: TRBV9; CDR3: CASRRGHQDGTIYF; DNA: TGTGCCAGCAGGAGGGGGCATCAGGATGGCACCATATATTTT
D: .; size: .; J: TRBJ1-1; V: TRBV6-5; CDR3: CASRTGLSEAFF; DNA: TGTGCCAGCAGGACGGGACTCTCGGAAGCTTTCTTT
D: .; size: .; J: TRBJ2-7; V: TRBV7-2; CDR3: CASSQGRGDEQYF; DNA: TGTGCCAGCAGCCAGGGACGGGGTGACGAGCAGTACTTC
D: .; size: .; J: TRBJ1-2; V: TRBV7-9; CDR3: CASSLGRANYGYTF; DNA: TGTGCCAGCAGCTTAGGTCGAGCTAACTATGGCTACACCTTC
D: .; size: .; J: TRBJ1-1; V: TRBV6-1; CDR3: CASSEFGGQNTEAFF; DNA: TGTGCCAGCAGTGAATTTGGGGGACAGAACACTGAAGCTTTCTTT
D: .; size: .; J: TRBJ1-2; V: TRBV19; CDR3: CASRTRQEVTNYGYTF; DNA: TGTGCCAGTAGAACGAGACAGGAGGTAACTAACTATGGCTACACCTTC
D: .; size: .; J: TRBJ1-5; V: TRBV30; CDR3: CAWSVQNNQPQHF; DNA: TGTGCCTGGAGTGTGCAGAACAATCAGCCCCAGCATTTT
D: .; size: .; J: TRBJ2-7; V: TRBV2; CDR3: CASSPVSGHEQYF; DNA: TGTGCCAGCAGTCCAGTGTCGGGGCACGAGCAGTACTTC
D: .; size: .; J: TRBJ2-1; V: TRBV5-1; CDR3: CASSLGLASLYNEQFF; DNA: TGCGCCAGCAGCTTGGGTCTAGCGAGTCTCTACAATGAGCAGTTCTTC
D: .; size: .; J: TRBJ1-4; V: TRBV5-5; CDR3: CASSAFLGSEEKLFF; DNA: TGTGCCAGCAGCGCCTTCTTAGGGAGTGAGGAAAAACTGTTTTTT